The rows below give T cell receptor beta chains drawn from one sample of a study of blood T cell repertoires in COVID-19. The assay was immunoSEQ multiplex PCR, and TCRdb's table has in-frame clones only and misses some. The sample consists of around 180,000 clones, around 83% of them appearing once. The material sequenced was peripheral blood. The receptors were sampled from a human donor in a cohort sampled during active COVID-19. The CDR3 runs from the conserved cysteine through the conserved F or W. For some rows the clone size is stated as once, few or many, or as a class when expanded; others skip it.

TRBJ2-1	TRBV18	NA	CASSLRILGSEGYNEQFF
TRBJ2-1	TRBV29-1	NA	CSVETSGGWKFF
TRBJ2-1	TRBV6-5	NA	CASSLLAGVVNEQFF
TRBJ2-7	TRBV7-3	NA	CASSLGTGGLYEQYF
TRBJ2-7	TRBV5-4	NA	CASSSGRGDEQYF
TRBJ1-4	TRBV5-1	NA	CASSLGQGREKLFF
TRBJ2-7	TRBV6-5	NA	CASDRAYEQYF
TRBJ1-1	TRBV20-1	NA	CSASRGAFTEAFF
TRBJ1-2	TRBV19	NA	CASSTGTANYGYTF
TRBJ1-2	TRBV18	NA	CASGENRGANGYTF
TRBJ1-2	TRBV10-2	NA	CASSEVTGAGYTF
TRBJ2-7	TRBV5-1	NA	CASSFTGTPYEQYF
TRBJ1-5	TRBV9	NA	CASSVEQGSKQPQHF
TRBJ2-2	TRBV2	NA	CASSERGGPGELFF
TRBJ2-7	TRBV12-3/TRBV12-4	NA	CASSLARGSEQYF
TRBJ2-1	TRBV11-3	NA	CASSFNPSGGALNEQFF
TRBJ1-1	TRBV18	NA	CASSLMDREVTEAFF
TRBJ2-3	TRBV27	NA	CASSLRPGQVRITDTQYF
TRBJ1-1	TRBV27	NA	CASSPGHLTEAFF
TRBJ2-1	TRBV24-1	NA	CATSDPSGGASNEQFF
TRBJ2-3	TRBV4-1	NA	CASSQFPRGSDTQYF
TRBJ1-6	TRBV6-6	NA	CATVIRDRGNSPLHF
TRBJ1-2	TRBV5-6	NA	CASSLETGLSTLYGYTF
TRBJ1-6	TRBV7-9	NA	CATDRTISPLHF
TRBJ1-5	TRBV29-1	many	CSVTGQGNQPQHF
TRBJ2-7	TRBV4-1	NA	CASSQEGGGFGEQYF
TRBJ2-5	TRBV10-2	NA	CASRTPGGQETQYF
TRBJ2-7	TRBV4-1	NA	CASSQVSGLYTSYEQYF
TRBJ1-5	TRBV28	NA	CASRQPGQQLAQHF
TRBJ2-2	TRBV11-3	few	CASSTSTDTGELFF
TRBJ1-2	TRBV5-6	NA	CASRSTLRRGLGGYTF
TRBJ2-1	TRBV27	few	CASSLGVGGNEQFF
TRBJ1-1	TRBV12-5	NA	CASGWDRNTEAFF
TRBJ1-5	TRBV7-6	NA	CASSPGGGGQPQHF
TRBJ2-5	TRBV7-7	NA	CASSLAGTPGTGETQYF
TRBJ2-7	TRBV7-2	once	CASSLEGGQDYEQYF
TRBJ1-1	TRBV7-3	NA	CASSPYAVLSAEAFF
TRBJ2-7	TRBV19	NA	CASSITWRGGFYEQYF
TRBJ2-7	TRBV14	NA	CASSQGLGYYEQYF
TRBJ2-2	TRBV6-5	few	CASSLQGNTGELFF
TRBJ1-1	TRBV4-2	NA	CASSQPDRNTEAFF
TRBJ2-4	TRBV6-5	NA	CASSHEGQGGNIQYF
TRBJ2-2	TRBV7-8	NA	CASSFRTQDTGELFF
TRBJ2-7	TRBV6-6	NA	CASTGQGTTYEQYF
TRBJ2-7	TRBV3-1/TRBV3-2	NA	CASSQAATTEQYF
TRBJ1-5	TRBV11-2	NA	CASSLLGGGAGQPQHF
TRBJ1-4	TRBV2	NA	CASTHRQGGREKLFF
TRBJ1-3	TRBV7-9	few	CACILSSGNTIYF
TRBJ2-1	TRBV9	NA	CASSLLGQAVNEQFF
TRBJ2-1	TRBV6-5	NA	CASRRTSGLDEQFF
TRBJ1-1	TRBV18	once	CASSAGTGNTEAFF
TRBJ2-7	TRBV7-3	NA	CASSPGLAGVEQYF